Listed below are T cell receptor beta chains from one sample, sequenced in a study of blood T cells in healthy people across ages. TCRdb processed the 5' RACE reads anew with MiXCR; each CDR3 protein has one entry. Of about 1.8 million distinct CDR3 sequences in the sample, around half were seen once. The sequenced sample consisted of blood. Receptor source: a woman aged 40-49 years in good health. CDR3s include the opening cysteine and the closing phenylalanine or tryptophan. Fields, in order: CDR3 length, J gene, V gene, CDR3 protein.

14	TRBJ1-4	TRBV6-6	CASSYSMAAEKLFF
14	TRBJ2-1	TRBV15	CATSYVEDVGEQFF
16	TRBJ2-1	TRBV2	CASSIDGTGVYNEQFF
17	TRBJ1-6	TRBV4-2	CASSQDDREAENSPLHF
16	TRBJ2-5	TRBV2	CASLPRGGDDQETQYF
15	TRBJ1-5	TRBV7-2	CASSLDGVVMRPQHF
16	TRBJ1-6	TRBV4-1	CASSQGPGGAYSPLHF
15	TRBJ1-2	TRBV4-3	CASSSDRGGFYGYTF
13	TRBJ1-2	TRBV2	CASLRDLGNGYTF
18	TRBJ2-7	TRBV5-1	CASSPVGLAGGASYEQYF
14	TRBJ1-2	TRBV6-5	CASSYSDTGYGYTF
13	TRBJ1-2	TRBV6-6	CANQPQGARGYTF
15	TRBJ2-3	TRBV6-5	CASSYSHGLTDTQYF
16	TRBJ2-5	TRBV7-2	CASSLRGRGLGETQYF
16	TRBJ2-1	TRBV7-3	CASSPPGTGGYNEQFF
13	TRBJ2-7	TRBV6-5	CASWGSPTYEQYF
13	TRBJ2-3	TRBV18	CASLTPSTDTQYF
14	TRBJ2-7	TRBV5-1	CASSLAGGVYEQYF